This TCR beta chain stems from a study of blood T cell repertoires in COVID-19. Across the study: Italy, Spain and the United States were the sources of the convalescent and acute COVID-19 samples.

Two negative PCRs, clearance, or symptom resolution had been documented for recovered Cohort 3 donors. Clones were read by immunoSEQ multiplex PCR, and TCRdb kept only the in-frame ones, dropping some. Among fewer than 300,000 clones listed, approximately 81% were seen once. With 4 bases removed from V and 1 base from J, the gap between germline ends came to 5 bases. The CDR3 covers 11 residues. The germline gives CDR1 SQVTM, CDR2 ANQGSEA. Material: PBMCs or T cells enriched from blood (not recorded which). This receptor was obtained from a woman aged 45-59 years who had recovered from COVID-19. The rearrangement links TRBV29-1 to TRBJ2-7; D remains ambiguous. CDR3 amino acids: CSVVASYEQYF. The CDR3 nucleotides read TGCAGCGTTGTAGCTTCCTACGAGCAGTACTTC.